Listed below are T cell receptor beta chains from one sample, sequenced in a study of STAT5B mutations in CD4+ large granular lymphocyte leukemia. Here immunoSEQ multiplex PCR was the method, and the copy in TCRdb shows in-frame clones only, minus some. The table records 20,000 or so clones, 70% to 75% of them present only once. Sequencing was carried out using CD4+ T cells from blood buffy coats. The receptors here all came from a human donor in good health. Both conserved end residues are part of each CDR3. D genes are given only for firm matches. Clone size is stated in some rows and not others, as once, few, many or a class when expanded.

abundance	d_gene	v_gene	j_gene	CDR3aa	CDR3nt
.	TRBD1	TRBV29-1	TRBJ1-3	CSVGGTDTFSGNTIYF	TGCAGCGTCGGAGGGACAGATACCTTCTCTGGAAACACCATATATTTT
.	TRBD1	TRBV5-1	TRBJ2-5	CASSPGQGAALETQYF	TGCGCCAGCAGCCCAGGACAGGGGGCGGCTTTAGAGACCCAGTACTTC
.	TRBD1	TRBV10-2	TRBJ2-3	CASRLSDRGLDTQYF	TGCGCCAGCAGACTGTCCGACAGGGGGCTGGATACGCAGTATTTT
.	.	TRBV7-2	TRBJ2-7	CASSLDPGLSGEQYF	TGTGCCAGCAGCTTAGACCCGGGCCTCAGCGGCGAGCAGTACTTC
.	.	TRBV6-5	TRBJ1-1	CASSRSGEAFF	TGTGCCAGCAGTAGATCAGGGGAAGCTTTCTTT
few	.	TRBV29-1	TRBJ1-1	CSVDVGPDRF	TGCAGCGTTGACGTGGGCCCTGACAGGTTT
.	.	TRBV2	TRBJ2-7	CASSPATEQYF	TGTGCCAGCAGTCCCGCTACCGAGCAGTACTTC
few	.	TRBV9	TRBJ2-7	CASSLHQAAYEQYF	TGTGCCAGCAGCCTGCATCAAGCCGCCTACGAGCAGTACTTC
.	TRBD1	TRBV4-3	TRBJ1-6	CASSQEQGANSPLHF	TGCGCCAGCAGCCAAGAGCAGGGGGCGAATTCACCCCTCCACTTT
.	TRBD1	TRBV5-6	TRBJ1-1	CASSFRNRGGTEAFF	TGTGCCAGCAGCTTTAGGAACAGGGGTGGGACTGAAGCTTTCTTT
once	.	TRBV7-2	TRBJ2-3	CASSLAGKGTDTQYF	TGTGCCAGCAGCTTAGCAGGGAAGGGCACAGATACGCAGTATTTT
.	.	TRBV2	TRBJ1-1	CASSARRMVNTEAFF	TGTGCCAGCAGCGCCCGGCGTATGGTGAACACTGAAGCTTTCTTT
.	.	TRBV28	TRBJ1-1	CASRTGGTEAFF	TGTGCCAGCAGGACTGGAGGTACTGAAGCTTTCTTT
few	.	TRBV7-3	TRBJ2-1	CASRVPGEMVF	TGTGCCAGCAGGGTTCCAGGGGAAATGGTCTTC
.	.	TRBV12-5	TRBJ2-7	CASGLESGRGYEQYF	TGTGCTAGTGGTTTGGAAAGTGGCAGGGGATACGAGCAGTACTTC
few	TRBD1	TRBV27	TRBJ1-5	CASRYPGGQPQHF	TGTGCCAGCAGATATCCAGGGGGTCAGCCCCAGCATTTT
.	.	TRBV7-9	TRBJ2-1	CASSLDRRGEQFF	TGTGCCAGCAGCTTAGACCGGAGGGGGGAGCAGTTCTTC
once	TRBD1	TRBV5-4	TRBJ2-1	CASSPKGGQGPYNEQFF	TGTGCCAGCAGCCCCAAGGGCGGACAGGGACCTTACAATGAGCAGTTCTTC
.	TRBD2	TRBV5-8	TRBJ2-5	CASSLRAGTSDQETQYF	TGTGCCAGCAGCTTGCGAGCCGGGACTAGCGACCAAGAGACCCAGTACTTC
.	.	TRBV5-4	TRBJ2-5	CASSLRVRTQETQYF	TGTGCCAGCAGCCTCCGAGTTCGGACGCAAGAGACCCAGTACTTC
.	TRBD1	TRBV9	TRBJ1-2	CASSVAEGAKLTGYTF	TGTGCCAGCAGCGTAGCGGAGGGGGCGAAATTGACTGGCTACACCTTC
.	.	TRBV11-3	TRBJ2-7	CASSNTPYEQYF	TGTGCCAGCAGCAACACACCCTACGAGCAGTACTTC
few	.	TRBV2	TRBJ2-7	CASSASTGEQYF	TGTGCCAGCAGCGCCTCGACCGGCGAGCAGTACTTC
few	.	TRBV4-3	TRBJ1-2	CASSQGRLVGGYTF	TGCGCCAGCAGCCAAGGGCGCCTCGTAGGGGGCTACACCTTC
.	.	TRBV2	TRBJ2-2	CASRSGGATPGELFF	TGTGCCAGCCGGTCAGGGGGGGCCACGCCCGGGGAGCTGTTTTTT
.	TRBD1	TRBV30	TRBJ2-5	CAWGKKDRVQETQYF	TGTGCCTGGGGAAAAAAGGACAGGGTTCAAGAGACCCAGTACTTC
.	.	TRBV19	TRBJ1-2	CASSRDGANYGYTF	TGTGCCAGTAGTAGGGACGGCGCTAACTATGGCTACACCTTC
.	.	TRBV30	TRBJ1-3	CAWSVKGSGNTIYF	TGTGCCTGGAGTGTGAAAGGGTCTGGAAACACCATATATTTT
.	.	TRBV11-2	TRBJ2-3	CASSLGQGTEDTQYF	TGTGCCAGCAGCTTAGGGCAGGGGACGGAAGATACGCAGTATTTT
.	.	TRBV6-1	TRBJ1-1	CASSEPRDPMNTEAFF	TGTGCCAGCAGTGAACCCCGGGATCCCATGAACACTGAAGCTTTCTTT
.	TRBD2	TRBV7-2	TRBJ2-7	CASSLISGGIYEQYF	TGTGCCAGCAGCTTGATTAGCGGGGGGATCTACGAGCAGTACTTC
.	TRBD2	TRBV6-5	TRBJ2-7	CASSPGTSHYEQYF	TGTGCCAGCAGTCCCGGGACTAGCCACTACGAGCAGTACTTC
.	.	TRBV7-6	TRBJ1-1	CASSLDRAGNTEAFF	TGTGCCAGCAGCTTAGACAGGGCGGGGAACACTGAAGCTTTCTTT
.	.	TRBV7-6	TRBJ2-7	CASSPGTGRNEQYF	TGTGCCAGCAGCCCGGGGACCGGGAGAAACGAGCAGTACTTC
.	.	TRBV18	TRBJ1-2	CASSGAQGSGYGYTF	TGTGCCAGCTCAGGGGCACAGGGATCCGGCTATGGCTACACCTTC
few	TRBD2	TRBV11-3	TRBJ2-7	CASSLLAGYHEQYF	TGTGCCAGCAGCTTACTAGCGGGTTACCACGAGCAGTACTTC
few	TRBD1	TRBV11-3	TRBJ2-7	CASSLVQGPYEQYF	TGTGCCAGCAGCTTAGTACAGGGGCCCTACGAGCAGTACTTC
.	.	TRBV27	TRBJ2-2	CASRWGGNTGELFF	TGTGCCTCCAGATGGGGGGGCAACACCGGGGAGCTGTTTTTT
few	TRBD1	TRBV6-6	TRBJ1-1	CASSLLGQPKLF	TGTGCCAGCAGCCTACTGGGACAGCCAAAACTCTTT
few	.	TRBV6-1	TRBJ1-1	CASSAGRVEAFF	TGTGCCAGCAGTGCCGGCAGGGTGGAAGCTTTCTTT
.	TRBD1	TRBV7-9	TRBJ2-1	CASSLVTGTGGRNEQFF	TGTGCCAGCAGCTTAGTGACCGGGACAGGGGGCCGGAATGAGCAGTTCTTC
.	.	TRBV5-1	TRBJ2-3	CASSLAQTTGDTQYF	TGCGCCAGCAGCTTGGCCCAAACGACTGGGGATACGCAGTATTTT
few	.	TRBV30	TRBJ1-1	CAWSDRTEAFF	TGTGCCTGGAGCGATAGAACTGAAGCTTTCTTT
.	TRBD2	TRBV10-3	TRBJ2-1	CAISPLAGGAYNEQFF	TGTGCCATCAGTCCCCTAGCGGGGGGGGCTTACAATGAGCAGTTCTTC
few	.	TRBV12-5	TRBJ2-1	CASGLVDDEQFF	TGTGCTAGTGGTTTGGTTGATGATGAGCAGTTCTTC
.	.	TRBV7-8	TRBJ2-5	CASSLFSQETQYF	TGTGCCAGCAGCTTATTCTCGCAAGAGACCCAGTACTTC
.	.	TRBV5-1	TRBJ1-2	CASSLDEGISGYTF	TGCGCCAGCAGCCTTGACGAGGGGATTAGTGGCTACACCTTC
.	TRBD1	TRBV12-5	TRBJ1-4	CASGSGTVGVGEKLFF	TGTGCTAGTGGGTCCGGGACAGTTGGCGTGGGGGAAAAACTGTTTTTT
.	.	TRBV9	TRBJ1-3	CASSPRQAAGNTIYF	TGTGCCAGCAGCCCAAGGCAAGCGGCTGGAAACACCATATATTTT
few	.	TRBV6-4	TRBJ2-6	CASSDSSSGANVLTF	TGTGCCAGCAGTGACTCCAGCTCTGGGGCCAACGTCCTGACTTTC
.	.	TRBV21-1	TRBJ2-7	CASSDFYEQYF	TGTGCCAGCAGCGACTTCTACGAGCAGTACTTC
.	TRBD1	TRBV9	TRBJ2-1	CASSAGGSDRGLYNEQFF	TGTGCCAGCAGCGCTGGGGGATCGGACAGGGGGCTCTACAATGAGCAGTTCTTC
.	.	TRBV28	TRBJ1-1	CASKPSGSGWAEAFF	TGTGCCAGCAAACCATCTGGGAGCGGTTGGGCTGAAGCTTTCTTT
.	.	TRBV6-5	TRBJ1-1	CASSYSGNQGTEAFF	TGTGCCAGCAGTTACTCGGGGAACCAGGGCACTGAAGCTTTCTTT
.	TRBD2	TRBV28	TRBJ2-3	CASSLTLSGIRGTDTQYF	TGTGCCAGCAGTTTGACACTAAGCGGGATCCGAGGGACAGATACGCAGTATTTT
.	.	TRBV5-1	TRBJ1-5	CASSLEGGGNQPQHF	TGCGCCAGCAGCTTGGAAGGAGGGGGCAATCAGCCCCAGCATTTT